The clone carrying this T cell receptor beta chain was seen at least ten times. Its specificity is unknown. Trimming left V 2 bases short and J 2 bases short, with 16 bases between. The CDR3 spans 16 residues. The V gene's germline CDR1 is PRHDT and CDR2 FYEKMQ (reference sequence). This entry belongs to a study of response to subunit inactivated influenza vaccine. Overall study results and limits: Each seasonal flu vaccination may recruit only limited new T cells, authors suggested.

TCRdb redid the calling of the RT-PCR reads with MiXCR, one entry per CDR3 protein. This table has over 400,000 distinct CDR3 sequences, 13% appearing once. This rearrangement joins TRBV13 to TRBJ2-7; unclear D gene. The sequences come from PBMCs from blood, collected 35 to 45 days after vaccination. This clonotype was sampled from a man aged 45-65 years who received an inactivated influenza vaccine. The chain's CDR3 is CASSLPRKGEPYEQYF. The CDR3 coding sequence is TGTGCCAGCAGCTTACCCAGGAAGGGTGAACCCTACGAGCAGTACTTC.